This TCR beta chain was captured in a study of CD8 T cells in Susac syndrome. With random hexamers, 0.5 to 1 ug RNA was reverse transcribed. TCRdb reprocessed the immunoSEQ multiplex PCR reads with MiXCR, giving one entry per CDR3 protein. The sample has some 140,000 distinct CDR3 sequences; around 90% are singletons. The V segment lost 3 bases and the J segment 6 bases; nucleotides outside the gene matches: 6. Germline V gene sequence: CDR1 GTSNPN, CDR2 SVGIG (reference sequence). The CDR3 is 14 residues long. The multiple sclerosis controls were treatment-naive patients, and their relapsing-remitting disease was stable or active.

The J gene is TRBJ2-1, the V gene TRBV30; TRBD2 aligns across 9 bases. The clonotype was recovered from a human donor with multiple sclerosis. Sequenced sample: CD8+ T cells from PBMCs. CDR3 residues: CAWRAGGSVNEQFF. CDR3 DNA sequence: TGTGCCTGGAGAGCGGGAGGTTCAGTCAATGAGCAGTTCTTC.